The present entry profiles one T cell receptor beta chain with its context. Profiling relied on immunoSEQ multiplex PCR, and the TCRdb table lists in-frame clones only, not all of them. Seen here are under 200,000 clones, just over 90% observed once, and the top ten hold approximately 1.2%. This sample is part of a study of T cell responses to AZD1222 COVID-19 vaccine. Germline CDR1 SGHRS, CDR2 YFSETQ. V lost 4 bases to trimming and J lost 6 bases, with 17 bases between them. The CDR3 is made up of 15 amino acids. The genes are TRBV5-1 and TRBJ2-1, with D perhaps matching TRBD2 (7 bases). Sequencing was performed on peripheral blood, taken 28 days after the second AZD1222 dose. This clonotype was sampled from an adult who received the AZD1222 COVID-19 vaccine. DNA of the CDR3: TGCGCCAGCAGCCCCCTTGCGGGGGCCCCCAATGAGCAGTTCTTC. Its protein is CASSPLAGAPNEQFF.